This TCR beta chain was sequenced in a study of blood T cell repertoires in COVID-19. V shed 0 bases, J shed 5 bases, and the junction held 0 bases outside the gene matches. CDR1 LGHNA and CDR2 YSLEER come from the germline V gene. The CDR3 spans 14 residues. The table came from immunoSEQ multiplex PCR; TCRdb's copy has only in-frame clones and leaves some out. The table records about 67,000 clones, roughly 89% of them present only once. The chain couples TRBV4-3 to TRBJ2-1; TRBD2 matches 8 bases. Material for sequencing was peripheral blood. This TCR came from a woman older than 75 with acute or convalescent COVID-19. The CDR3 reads CASSQEGLDNEQFF. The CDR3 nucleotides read TGCGCCAGCAGCCAAGAGGGACTAGACAATGAGCAGTTCTTC.